These 32 T cell receptor beta chains were all obtained from the same sample, sequenced in a study of cytomegalovirus exposure and HLA in healthy donors. The PCR employed 60 Vbeta primers together with 13 Jbeta primers. Using immunoSEQ multiplex PCR, the repertoire was profiled, and TCRdb retains in-frame clones only, with some absent. The sample includes around 210,000 clones, about 88% seen only once; the top ten take about 0.25%. Sequencing was carried out using PBMCs. These receptors all come from a girl aged 2 to 9 in good health and CMV-seronegative.

The rearrangement uses TRBV2 and TRBJ1-2; 7 bases line up with TRBD1. The germline V gene encodes CDR1 SNHLY and CDR2 FYNNEI. This CDR3 is 13 amino acids long. Losses at the gene ends were 4 bases for V and 3 bases for J; bases not matched to a gene: 2. CDR3 nucleotide sequence: TGTGCCAGCAGTGTTGACAGGGACTATGGCTACACCTTC. It encodes CASSVDRDYGYTF.

The chain carries TRBV10-2 and TRBJ2-3; tentatively, D is TRBD2 (5 bases). This CDR3 spans 15 amino acids. The germline V gene encodes CDR1 WSHSY and CDR2 SAAADI. V lost 2 bases, J lost 0 bases, and 9 bases lay in between. CDR3 DNA: TGCGCCAGCAGTGAGGGCGGGCAAAGCACAGATACGCAGTATTTT. It is translated as CASSEGGQSTDTQYF.

In nucleotides, the CDR3 is TGCGCCAGCAGCTGGGGACAGGGTGGAAGCTCCTACAATGAGCAGTTCTTC. Its translation: CASSWGQGGSSYNEQFF. This sequence joins TRBV5-1 and TRBJ2-1, with 9 bases matching TRBD1. Germline trimming cut 3 bases from V and 0 bases from J; bases unmatched to any gene: 7. The germline gives CDR1 SGHRS, CDR2 YFSETQ. CDR3 size: 17 residues.

The rearrangement uses TRBV10-1 and TRBJ2-3; 10 bases are shared with TRBD2. The CDR3 contains 15 residues. With V trimmed by 5 bases and J by 3 bases, 5 bases remained unmatched. Germline loops: CDR1 WNHNN, CDR2 SYGVQD (reference sequence). CDR3: CASSLASGRTDTQYF. The CDR3 DNA reads as TGCGCCAGCAGTTTGGCTAGCGGGAGAACAGATACGCAGTATTTT.

The chain recombines TRBV5-6 with TRBJ1-6; TRBD1 agrees at 8 bases. The V and J ends lost 2 bases and 5 bases, in that order; junction bases with no gene match: 6. The CDR3 loop spans 16 amino acids. Germline assignment: CDR1 SGHDT and CDR2 YYEEEE. In DNA, the CDR3 is TGTGCCAGCAGCTTAATGACAGGGGCGGATAATTCACCCCTCCACTTT. Protein product: CASSLMTGADNSPLHF.

This clone was observed a single time. The J gene is TRBJ2-7, the V gene TRBV13; 9 positions agree with TRBD2. The CDR3 extends over 14 amino acids. The V gene end was trimmed by 4 bases and the J gene end by 1 base; junction bases not matched to a gene: 2. Germline V gene lookup returns CDR1 PRHDT and CDR2 FYEKMQ (reference sequence). In nucleotides, the CDR3 is TGTGCCAGCAGCTCCAGCGGGGGGTCCTACGAGCAGTACTTC. Translating gives CASSSSGGSYEQYF.

This chain links TRBV4-1 with TRBJ2-4; TRBD1 matches 9 bases. The junction had 10 bases not matched to a gene; V was cut back by 4 bases and J by 6 bases. CDR1 is MGHRA, CDR2 YSYEKL, per germline. The CDR3 runs 16 residues. The CDR3 DNA is TGCGCCAGCAGCCCACGGCAGGGACAGGGCGGAAACATTCAGTACTTC. Translating it yields CASSPRQGQGGNIQYF.

Only a few counts were recorded for this clone. This sequence joins TRBV6-5 and TRBJ2-1, with D possibly TRBD2 on 5 matching bases. V gave up 6 bases and J gave up 2 bases, with 8 bases separating them. This CDR3 has 13 residues. Germline CDR1 reads MNHEY; CDR2 reads SVGAGI. CDR3 in DNA: TGTGCCAGCAGCGGGAACCCCTACAATGAGCAGTTCTTC. Translated, it gives CASSGNPYNEQFF.

This chain uses TRBV27 with TRBJ2-5; D is undetermined. The V end was cut by 6 bases, the J end by 5 bases, with 4 bases between. The CDR3 has 10 residues. The V gene's germline CDR1 is MNHEY and CDR2 SMNVEV (reference sequence). The DNA for the CDR3 is TGTGCCAGCAGGGCTGAGACCCAGTACTTC. Its protein is CASRAETQYF.

J is TRBJ1-4 and V is TRBV7-9, with TRBD1 identical over 12 bases. The J segment lost 1 base and the V segment lost 4 bases, leaving 10 bases of the junction unmatched. The germline V gene has CDR1 SEHNR and CDR2 FQNEAQ (reference sequence). The CDR3 contains 19 residues. For the CDR3, the DNA is TGTGCCAGCAGCTCTCGGGACAGGGGGCCTTCTGAAACTAATGAAAAACTGTTTTTT. This codes for CASSSRDRGPSETNEKLFF.

The chain combines TRBV2 with TRBJ1-2; perhaps TRBD1 as D (6 bases). CDR3 length equals 14 residues. Trimming pared 5 bases from V and 8 bases from J, leaving 18 bases between. Germline CDR1 is SNHLY and CDR2 is FYNNEI. This CDR3 reads CASSLVGQLEGYTF. For the CDR3, the DNA is TGTGCCAGCAGTCTCGTAGGACAGTTAGAGGGCTACACCTTC.

The chain employs TRBV27 and TRBJ2-4; D not certain. The length of the CDR3 is 13 residues. CDR1 is MNHEY and CDR2 is SMNVEV in the germline V gene (reference sequence). The germline V and J ends were trimmed by 5 bases and 10 bases, with 15 bases remaining between them. CDR3 DNA sequence: TGTGCCAGCAGTCTAGTCTTCGAAGATATTCAGTACTTC. Translating it yields CASSLVFEDIQYF.

The genes are TRBV5-1 and TRBJ2-4; D possibly corresponds to TRBD2 (5 bases). Germline loops: CDR1 SGHRS, CDR2 YFSETQ. The CDR3 length is 16 residues. V was cut by 6 bases and J by 1 base, with 17 bases left in between. CDR3 sequence (DNA): TGCGCCAGCACAGTCGACGGGGAATGGGCCAAAAACATTCAGTACTTC. Its protein is CASTVDGEWAKNIQYF.

The V and J genes are TRBV6-1 and TRBJ1-6; D unclear. The ends were cut back, 8 bases at V and 3 bases at J, with 11 bases in the middle. The CDR3 covers 14 residues. Germline-derived CDR1 and CDR2 are MNHNS and SASEGT. DNA for the CDR3: TGTGCCAGCCTGGACGGGAACTATAATTCACCCCTCCACTTT. Translated: CASLDGNYNSPLHF.

This chain links TRBV5-4 with TRBJ2-7; TRBD2 aligns across 7 bases. Germline V CDR1 and CDR2: SGHNT, YYREEE (reference sequence). Trimming at V came to 4 bases and at J to 5 bases, leaving 12 bases not matched to a gene. There are 15 residues in the CDR3. As DNA, the CDR3 is TGTGCCAGCAGCCCAAGACTAGCATTGGGAAACGAGCAGTACTTC. It specifies CASSPRLALGNEQYF.

This sequence joins TRBV14 and TRBJ2-1; 7 positions match TRBD2. Unmatched junction bases numbered 4, after V lost 1 base and J lost 7 bases. Germline assignment: CDR1 SGHDN and CDR2 FVKESK. This CDR3 has 14 residues. The CDR3 bases are TGTGCCAGCAGCCAAGCCTCACTAGCGAATGAGCAGTTCTTC. The encoded protein is CASSQASLANEQFF.

This chain connects TRBV7-3 to TRBJ2-5; D is unclear. V was shortened by 0 bases and J by 9 bases, with 11 bases between the two germline ends. Germline CDR1 and CDR2: SGHTA and FQGTGA. The CDR3 spans 13 residues. This chain's CDR3 is CASSLTVTPPQYF. Written as DNA, the CDR3 is TGTGCCAGCAGCTTAACGGTCACTCCTCCCCAGTACTTC.

The chain recombines TRBV6-6 with TRBJ2-3; 7 bases are shared with TRBD1. The CDR3 is made up of 16 amino acids. The germline V gene encodes CDR1 MNHNY and CDR2 SVGAGI (reference sequence). V shed 0 bases and J 5 bases; nucleotides not matched to a gene: 8. In nucleotides, the CDR3 is TGTGCCAGCAGTTACTCGCCTAGGTCAGGGGGAGATACGCAGTATTTT. This gives the protein CASSYSPRSGGDTQYF.

V is TRBV14 and J is TRBJ2-6; a possible D gene is TRBD1 (6 bases). CDR3 length: 16 amino acids. Deletions cut 4 bases from V and 0 bases from J, with 10 bases between. The germline V gene encodes CDR1 SGHDN and CDR2 FVKESK. CDR3 amino acids: CASSPRGFSGANVLTF. The CDR3, as DNA: TGTGCCAGCAGCCCGAGGGGGTTCTCTGGGGCCAACGTCCTGACTTTC.

The chain has TRBV5-5 and TRBJ2-5, with 13 nucleotides matching TRBD2. CDR1 is SGHKS and CDR2 is YYEKEE in the germline V gene (reference sequence). The CDR3 sequence is 15 residues long. V shed 1 base, J shed 4 bases, and the junction held 1 base outside the gene matches. CDR3 DNA: TGTGCCAGCAGCTTGACTAGCGGGAGGGGAGAGACCCAGTACTTC. It codes for CASSLTSGRGETQYF.

The rearrangement links TRBV6-1 to TRBJ1-1; D is perhaps TRBD1 (5 bases). Trimming stripped 4 bases from V and 1 base from J, with 10 bases between. Germline V gene lookup returns CDR1 MNHNS and CDR2 SASEGT. The CDR3 contains 14 residues. CDR3 amino acids: CASSGSQGNTEAFF. The CDR3 DNA sequence: TGTGCCAGCAGTGGGAGTCAGGGGAACACTGAAGCTTTCTTT.

This sequence joins TRBV10-3 and TRBJ1-6; D not resolved. V lost 1 base and J lost 7, with 8 bases in between. Per germline, CDR1 ENHRY and CDR2 SYGVKD. The CDR3 length is 14 residues. CDR3 bases: TGTGCCATCAGTGAGTTGTCAGCGAATTCACCCCTCCACTTT. It is translated as CAISELSANSPLHF.

The chain links TRBV6-6 to TRBJ1-3, with TRBD1 matching over 8 bases. Germline values: CDR1 MNHNY, CDR2 SVGAGI (reference sequence). The CDR3 totals 15 residues. V lost 6 bases and J lost 0; bases outside the gene matches: 4. The CDR3 DNA reads TGTGCCAGCAGACCCACAGGGGGCTCTGGAAACACCATATATTTT. Residues: CASRPTGGSGNTIYF.

The rearrangement links TRBV6-5 to TRBJ1-2; weak D call: TRBD1 (5 bases). Deletions cut 0 bases from V and 5 bases from J, with 10 bases between. The germline gives CDR1 MNHEY, CDR2 SVGAGI. CDR3 length: 14 residues. CDR3 DNA sequence: TGTGCCAGCAGTTACTCTTTTACAGGTTATGGCTACACCTTC. It yields the protein CASSYSFTGYGYTF.

The chain recombines TRBV2 with TRBJ1-5, with 7 bases identical to TRBD1. Germline-derived CDR1 and CDR2 are SNHLY and FYNNEI. CDR3 length: 16 amino acids. V lost 3 bases to trimming and J lost 4 bases; unmatched junction nucleotides: 9. CDR3 nucleotide sequence: TGTGCCAGCAGTGAGGGGGAGACAGGGCTTAATCAGCCCCAGCATTTT. This translates into CASSEGETGLNQPQHF.

For this clone: Other DNA sequences within the sample encode an identical CDR3. The CDR3 DNA follows: TGTGCCAGCAGTGACGGCAGGGCCTACACTGAAGCTTTCTTT. Amino acid sequence: CASSDGRAYTEAFF. The chain links TRBV6-1 to TRBJ1-1, with D possibly TRBD1 on 5 matching bases. CDR1 and CDR2 (germline): MNHNS, SASEGT. This CDR3 region has 14 residues. The germline V and J ends were trimmed by 3 bases and 3 bases, with 11 bases remaining between them.

The CDR3 nucleotides are TGTGCCAGCAGCGTGTGGGACGACAGGCTCATCTATGGCTACACCTTC. Translating it yields CASSVWDDRLIYGYTF. This chain links TRBV5-4 with TRBJ1-2; D perhaps matches TRBD1 (6 bases). Deletions cut 4 bases from V and 4 bases from J, with 20 bases between. This CDR3 has 16 amino acids. CDR1 and CDR2 (germline): SGHNT, YYREEE (reference sequence). The variable domain in full, with the rest retrieved from reference TRBV5-4 and TRBJ1-2, is ETGVTQSPTHLIKTRGQQVTLRCSSQSGHNTVSWYQQALGQGPQFIFQYYREEENGRGNFPPRFSGLQFPNYSSELNVNALELDDSALYLCASSVWDDRLIYGYTFGSGTRLTVV.

The V call is TRBV7-9, the J call TRBJ1-4; 9 bases map to TRBD1. The length of the CDR3 is 14 residues. CDR1 SEHNR and CDR2 FQNEAQ come from the germline V gene (reference sequence). V shed 6 bases, J shed 8 bases, and the junction held 7 bases outside the gene matches. CDR3 DNA: TGTGCCAGCAGATCCGGGACAGGGTACGAAAAACTGTTTTTT. Translation: CASRSGTGYEKLFF.

The CDR3 DNA is TGTGCCAGCAGTTTATCGGCTAGTGGAAACACCATATATTTT. Amino acid sequence: CASSLSASGNTIYF. The V gene is TRBV27, the J gene TRBJ1-3; unclear D gene. The CDR3 length is 14 residues. Trimming stripped 0 bases from V and 3 bases from J, with 6 bases between. Looked up from germline, CDR1 is MNHEY and CDR2 is SMNVEV (reference sequence).

J is TRBJ2-3 and V is TRBV30, with TRBD2 as a possible D gene (7 bases). The germline V gene has CDR1 GTSNPN and CDR2 SVGIG (reference sequence). CDR3 size: 14 residues. V was trimmed by 1 base and J by 3 bases, leaving 11 bases between them. CDR3 bases: TGTGCCTGGAGTGAGGGGGGGAGAACAGATACGCAGTATTTT. It codes for CAWSEGGRTDTQYF. Variable domain in full (rest from reference TRBV30 and TRBJ2-3): SQTIHQWPATLVQPVGSPLSLECTVEGTSNPNLYWYRQAAGRGLQLLFYSVGIGQISSEVPQNLSASRPQDRQFILSSKKLLLSDSGFYLCAWSEGGRTDTQYFGPGTRLTVL.

CDR3 coding DNA: TGTGCCTGGAGCCTTCCGGGATCTAGCAATCAGCCCCAGCATTTT. It yields the protein CAWSLPGSSNQPQHF. The chain joins TRBV30 to TRBJ1-5; D gene ambiguous. Trimming cost V 3 bases and J 0 bases, with 12 bases left between them. The CDR3 runs 15 residues. From germline, CDR1 is GTSNPN and CDR2 SVGIG (reference sequence).

This clone was seen just once. This sequence joins TRBV19 and TRBJ2-5, with 8 bases that match TRBD2. V shed 10 bases and J 5 bases; nucleotides not matched to a gene: 15. Germline values: CDR1 LNHDA, CDR2 SQIVND (reference sequence). There are 15 residues in the CDR3. CDR3 sequence (DNA): TGTGCCACCAGAGAGAGAAGCGGGAGAGGGGAGACCCAGTACTTC. Translating it yields CATRERSGRGETQYF.